This T cell receptor beta chain emerged from a study of CD8+ T cells in alopecia areata. Regarding the study as a whole: Scalp samples also yield sequences from resident alphabeta T cells of normal skin.

On this clone: Its specificity is not known.

The CDR3 length is 14 residues. Germline trimming cut 3 bases from V and 3 bases from J; bases unmatched to any gene: 3. The germline gives CDR1 SEHNR, CDR2 FQNEAQ (reference sequence). Sorting of CD4+ cells into CD25+CD127- cells was performed for roughly five patients. cDNA serving as the sequencing template came from extracted, reverse transcribed RNA. Generated by immunoSEQ multiplex PCR, the TCRdb table keeps only in-frame clones and is missing some. The table shows 30,000 to 45,000 clones, with 45% to 55% occurring only once. The receptor comes from a human donor with alopecia areata. This sequence joins TRBV7-9 and TRBJ2-7, with 9 bases that match TRBD1. Sequencing used CD4+ Tregs sorted from blood. CDR3 loop: CASSFWDRDYEQYF. For the CDR3, the DNA is TGTGCCAGCAGCTTCTGGGACAGGGACTACGAGCAGTACTTC.